A selection of T cell receptor beta chains follows, all from one sample in a study of spatial heterogeneity in lung cancer. One entry per CDR3 protein, called by TCRdb with MiXCR from the 5' RACE reads. This sample has over 35,000 distinct CDR3 sequences, with roughly a tenth found just once. The material sequenced was PBMCs, taken at follow-up. The origin of the receptors is a female donor with early-stage non-small cell lung cancer. CDR3s include the opening cysteine and the closing phenylalanine or tryptophan.

V gene,CDR3 protein
TRBV7-2,CASSTEAYEQYF
TRBV5-1,CASRNPLRGTNTGELFF
TRBV7-6,CASSLAVGGASYEQYF
TRBV6-2/TRBV6-3,CASSHRLAGGQETQYF
TRBV10-2,CASSGTGGSCYTF
TRBV7-8,CASSLGWIRDNSESYGYTF
TRBV15,CATSNIQGSEQFF
TRBV11-2,CTSSLAGQIQETQYF
TRBV7-3,CASSRSDDTQYF
TRBV7-9,CASSLVTGSYGYTF
TRBV9,CASSRDTHNSPLHF
TRBV3-1,CASSPDGAVYQETQYF
TRBV2,CASSVARSPNYGYTF
TRBV19,CASTKRQGSYNEQFF
TRBV7-2,CASSLNQPPNSPLHF
TRBV6-5,CASSYKAGALEQYF
TRBV5-1,CASSLQENTEAFF
TRBV12-3/TRBV12-4,CASSFGQSPHEQYF
TRBV6-6,CASSPLGGSAEAFF
TRBV20-1,CSASSDSATQETQYF
TRBV19,CASSLAGTATTQYF
TRBV7-2,CASSRASGTQYF
TRBV27,CASRLGTSGGQPTGELFF
TRBV12-3/TRBV12-4,CASSRVIGPTNEKLFF
TRBV5-1,CASSLGTGHNEQFF
TRBV12-3/TRBV12-4,CVSSPTRRTETQYF
TRBV7-8,CASSLRRGINQPQHF
TRBV7-2,CASSLVGTGLNEQFF
TRBV30,CAWSVPGGPSYEQYF
TRBV7-2,CASSLETASTDTQYF
TRBV20-1,CSAREGTGIQPQHF
TRBV11-2,CASSSRTGIGTQYF
TRBV11-2,CASSYRGRTEAFF
TRBV12-3/TRBV12-4,CASSFGGNIQYF
TRBV20-1,CSARPDRGTSGGRQETQYF
TRBV7-8,CASSLAWAGSTDTQYF
TRBV25-1,CASSMGTGGNQPQHF
TRBV6-2/TRBV6-3,CASSSGQSNTGELFF
TRBV5-8,CASSDPTSHGEGSYEQYF
TRBV7-2,CASSSMPGEAFF
TRBV2,CASSDSPLGREETQYF
TRBV20-1,CSQDRQETQYF
TRBV29-1,CSVQAGGPWGEQYF
TRBV7-2,CASRPPGTSGGYNEQFF
TRBV20-1,CSARAPRRGPAYQETQYF
TRBV12-3/TRBV12-4,CASSLAVLLRRSYNEQFF
TRBV2,CASRALTGTQYF
TRBV6-5,CASSPRDRGRGNYGYTF
TRBV20-1,CSARDPGGATDTQYF
TRBV5-1,CASSLEGSTIYF
TRBV19,CASPAKKPSLFCNQPQHF
TRBV10-2,CASSKQGAEDEQYF
TRBV7-9,CASSLAGGNEQFF
TRBV6-1,CASAPTGAITDTQYF
TRBV11-3,CASSFPDLSGANVLTF